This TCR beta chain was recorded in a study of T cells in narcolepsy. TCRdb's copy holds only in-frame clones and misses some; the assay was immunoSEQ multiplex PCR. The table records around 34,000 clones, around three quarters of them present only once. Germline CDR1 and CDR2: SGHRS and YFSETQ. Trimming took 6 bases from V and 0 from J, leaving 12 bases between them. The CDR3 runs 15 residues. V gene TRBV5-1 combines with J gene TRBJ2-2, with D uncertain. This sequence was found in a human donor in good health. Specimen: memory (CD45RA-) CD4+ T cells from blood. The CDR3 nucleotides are TGCGCCAGCACCCCGGGCCTATCGAACACCGGGGAGCTGTTTTTT. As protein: CASTPGLSNTGELFF.